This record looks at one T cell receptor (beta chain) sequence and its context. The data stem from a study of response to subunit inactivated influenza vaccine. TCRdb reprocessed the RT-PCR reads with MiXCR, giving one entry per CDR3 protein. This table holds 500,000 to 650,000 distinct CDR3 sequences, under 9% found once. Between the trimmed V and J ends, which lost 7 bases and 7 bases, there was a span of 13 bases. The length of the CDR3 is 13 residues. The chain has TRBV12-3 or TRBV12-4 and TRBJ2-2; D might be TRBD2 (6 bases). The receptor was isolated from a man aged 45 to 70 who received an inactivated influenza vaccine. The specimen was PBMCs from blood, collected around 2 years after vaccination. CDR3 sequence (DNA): TGTGCCAGCAAATTAGCGGACGGCGGGGAGCTGTTTTTT. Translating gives CASKLADGGELFF.